This T cell receptor (beta chain) derives from a study of CD8 T cells in Susac syndrome. This CDR3 has 15 residues. Looked up from germline, CDR1 is SGHTA and CDR2 is FQGNSA. V lost 1 base and J 3 bases, leaving 12 bases between the germline ends. In regard to this clonotype: Its antigen is undetermined.

The RNA input was roughly 0.45 to 1 ug, and it was reverse transcribed with random hexamers. The amplification used immunoSEQ multiplex PCR on TCR beta CDR3; it spanned 54 Vbeta and 13 Jbeta. TCRdb recomputed calls from the immunoSEQ multiplex PCR reads with MiXCR, one row per CDR3 protein. The sample yields about 120,000 distinct CDR3 sequences, around 96% seen once. CD8+ and CD4+ T cells from blood underwent TCR beta sequencing, which was carried out in a high-throughput format. While CD8+ and CD4+ T cells were isolated negatively, TEMRA cells were enriched by FACS. Study conclusions and caveats: Susac syndrome CD4+ T cell repertoires showed no clonal expansion.

This clonotype was sampled from a human donor with Susac syndrome. Sequencing input: CD4+ T cells from PBMCs. V is TRBV7-2 and J is TRBJ1-2, with unresolved D. The CDR3 here is CASSLVWVEDYGYTF. For the CDR3, the DNA is TGTGCCAGCAGCTTAGTTTGGGTAGAAGACTATGGCTACACCTTC. The full variable domain, with the rest looked up from reference TRBV7-2 and TRBJ1-2, is GAGVSQSPSNKVTEKGKDVELRCDPISGHTALYWYRQSLGQGLEFLIYFQGNSAPDKSGLPSDRFSAERTGGSVSTLTIQRTQQEDSAVYLCASSLVWVEDYGYTFGSGTRLTVV.